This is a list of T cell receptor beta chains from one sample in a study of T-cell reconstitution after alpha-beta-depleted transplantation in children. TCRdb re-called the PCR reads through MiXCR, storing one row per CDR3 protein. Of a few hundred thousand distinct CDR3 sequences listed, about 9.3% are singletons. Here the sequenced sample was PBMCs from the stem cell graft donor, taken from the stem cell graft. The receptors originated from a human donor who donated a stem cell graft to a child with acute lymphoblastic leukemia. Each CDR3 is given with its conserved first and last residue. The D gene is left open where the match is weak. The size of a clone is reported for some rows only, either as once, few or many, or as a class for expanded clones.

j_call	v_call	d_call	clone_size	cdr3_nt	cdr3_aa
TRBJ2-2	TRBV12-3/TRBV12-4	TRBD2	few	TGTGCCAGCAGTTTTGTACTAGCGGTGAACACCGGGGAGCTGTTTTTT	CASSFVLAVNTGELFF
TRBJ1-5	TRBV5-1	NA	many	TGCGCCAGCAGCTTGGGGTTGGGGGCAAGTCAGCCCCAGCATTTT	CASSLGLGASQPQHF
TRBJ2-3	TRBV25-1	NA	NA	TGTGCCAGCCAGAAGCCGGGCCCGATCACAGATACGCAGTATTTT	CASQKPGPITDTQYF
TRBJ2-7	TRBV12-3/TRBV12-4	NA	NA	TGTGCCAGCAGTACAGGGAGGCGCGAGCAGTACTTC	CASSTGRREQYF
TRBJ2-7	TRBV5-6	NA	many	TGTGCCAGCAGCTTAGCGGTGAGCTCCTACGAGCAGTACTTC	CASSLAVSSYEQYF
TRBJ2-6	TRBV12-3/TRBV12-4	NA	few	TGTGCCAGCACCTATGGGACTCCGAGCTCTGGGGCCAACGGCCTGACTTTC	CASTYGTPSSGANGLTF
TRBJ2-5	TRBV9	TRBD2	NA	TGTGCCAGCAGCGCCGAGTCGGGAGGAGGAGAGACCCAGTACTTC	CASSAESGGGETQYF
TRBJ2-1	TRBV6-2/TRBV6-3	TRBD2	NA	TGTGCCAGCAGCGGTCCGGGACTAGCGTGGGTTGAGCAGTTCTTC	CASSGPGLAWVEQFF
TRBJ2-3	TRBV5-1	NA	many	TGCGCCAGCAGCTTGGACGGAATTAGCACAGATACGCAGTATTTT	CASSLDGISTDTQYF
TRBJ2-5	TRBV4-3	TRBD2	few	TGCGCCAGCAGCCAACTGGGGGGGACGGAGACCCAGTACTTC	CASSQLGGTETQYF
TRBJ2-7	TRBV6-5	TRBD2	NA	TGTGCCAGCAGTTACTCGATTAGCGGGATCTACGAGCAGTACTTC	CASSYSISGIYEQYF
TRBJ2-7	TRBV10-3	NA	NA	TGTGCCATCGCCCGGGACCAGACCTACGAGCAGTACTTC	CAIARDQTYEQYF